Below, 24 T cell receptor beta chains from the same sample are listed, as sequenced in a study of blood T cell repertoires in COVID-19. Sequencing used immunoSEQ multiplex PCR; TCRdb keeps in-frame clones, though not all of them. The profile shows around 150,000 clones, 77% of them singletons. Material: peripheral blood. The receptors derive from a woman aged 45-65 years with active or convalescent COVID-19.

A remark on this clone: This sample includes further DNA sequences coding for the same CDR3. The chain carries TRBV10-3 and TRBJ2-7; 9 bases map to TRBD1. The CDR3 spans 14 residues. Germline CDR1 is ENHRY and CDR2 is SYGVKD. V shed 6 bases and J 3 bases; nucleotides not matched to a gene: 6. This chain's CDR3 is CAISPGQGNYEQYF. The CDR3 DNA reads as TGTGCCATCAGCCCGGGACAGGGTAACTACGAGCAGTACTTC.

This sequence joins TRBV25-1 and TRBJ1-3, with TRBD1 identical over 8 bases. From germline, CDR1 is MGHDK and CDR2 SYGVNS. J lost 4 bases, V lost 9 bases, and 5 bases had no gene match. The CDR3 spans 13 residues. As DNA, the CDR3 is TGTGCCAGTAGCAGGGGGCTGGGAAACACCATATATTTT. This codes for CASSRGLGNTIYF.

V usage is TRBV28 and J usage is TRBJ1-2, with 7 bases that match TRBD1. The germline V gene has CDR1 MDHEN and CDR2 SYDVKM. There are 13 residues in the CDR3. V dropped 4 bases and J dropped 8; count of bases not matched to a gene: 7. Written as DNA, the CDR3 is TGTGCCAGCAGTTCTGCAGGGGGGACCGGCTACACCTTC. The encoded protein is CASSSAGGTGYTF.

The chain recombines TRBV2 with TRBJ2-5; D is undetermined. This CDR3 comprises 12 residues. V lost 5 bases and J lost 5, with 9 bases in between. Germline assignment: CDR1 SNHLY and CDR2 FYNNEI. DNA for the CDR3: TGTGCCAGCAGTTTACAGCAGGAGACCCAGTACTTC. This gives the protein CASSLQQETQYF.

The rearrangement uses TRBV5-5 and TRBJ1-1, with TRBD1 as a possible D gene (5 bases). This CDR3 has 13 residues. Germline lookup yields CDR1 SGHKS and CDR2 YYEKEE (reference sequence). Trimming stripped 0 bases from V and 7 bases from J, with 10 bases between. The CDR3 DNA reads TGTGCCAGCAGCTTGGCCAACACAGGTGAAGCTTTCTTT. It encodes CASSLANTGEAFF. Based on the CDR3 plus reference TRBV5-5 and TRBJ1-1, the full variable domain is DAGVTQSPTHLIKTRGQQVTLRCSPISGHKSVSWYQQVLGQGPQFIFQYYEKEERGRGNFPDRFSARQFPNYSSELNVNALLLGDSALYLCASSLANTGEAFFGQGTRLTVV.

This chain uses TRBV7-9 with TRBJ1-1; 8 bases align to TRBD1. The CDR3 sequence is 15 residues long. Germline loops: CDR1 SEHNR, CDR2 FQNEAQ (reference sequence). The V gene end was trimmed by 5 bases and the J gene end by 0 bases; junction bases not matched to a gene: 5. CDR3 sequence reads: CASSPGQGMNTEAFF. Written as DNA, the CDR3 is TGTGCCAGCAGCCCAGGACAGGGTATGAACACTGAAGCTTTCTTT.

The chain links TRBV19 to TRBJ1-1; 11 bases are shared with TRBD1. Germline trimming cut 5 bases from V and 9 bases from J; bases unmatched to any gene: 5. The germline V gene has CDR1 LNHDA and CDR2 SQIVND (reference sequence). This CDR3 region has 13 residues. The CDR3 nucleotides are TGTGCCAGTAGTTCGGACAGGGGGCGTCAAGCTTTCTTT. Encoded protein: CASSSDRGRQAFF. Full variable domain (remainder filled in from reference TRBV19 and TRBJ1-1): DGGITQSPKYLFRKEGQNVTLSCEQNLNHDAMYWYRQDPGQGLRLIYYSQIVNDFQKGDIAEGYSVSREKKESFPLTVTSAQKNPTAFYLCASSSDRGRQAFFGQGTRLTVV.

The rearrangement joins TRBV7-9 to TRBJ2-7, with D possibly being TRBD1 (6 bases). CDR3 length equals 15 residues. Deletions cut 5 bases from V and 2 bases from J, with 16 bases between. CDR1 and CDR2 from the germline V gene are SEHNR and FQNEAQ (reference sequence). The CDR3 is CASSVTGTTTYEQYF. The CDR3 DNA sequence: TGTGCCAGCAGCGTCACCGGGACAACCACCTACGAGCAGTACTTC.

The V call is TRBV7-2, the J call TRBJ2-1, with 8 bases lining up with TRBD1. The CDR3 is 15 amino acids. The V gene end was trimmed by 5 bases and the J gene end by 5 bases; junction bases not matched to a gene: 8. The germline gives CDR1 SGHTA, CDR2 FQGNSA. CDR3 nucleotide sequence: TGTGCCAGCAGCGAAAGGACAGGGTGGAACAATGAGCAGTTCTTC. This encodes CASSERTGWNNEQFF.

The chain has TRBV19 and TRBJ1-5, with a possible D match to TRBD1 (5 bases). V lost 5 bases, J lost 5 bases, and 13 bases lay in between. This CDR3 is 14 amino acids long. Germline CDR1 is LNHDA and CDR2 is SQIVND (reference sequence). The CDR3 DNA reads as TGTGCCAGTAGTTATGGGCAGGGCGATCAGCCCCAGCATTTT. Residues: CASSYGQGDQPQHF.

The CDR3: CASSFGIPSTDTQYF. The DNA of the CDR3 is TGTGCCAGCAGCTTCGGGATCCCTAGCACAGATACGCAGTATTTT. The rearrangement joins TRBV11-1 to TRBJ2-3; possible D gene TRBD2, 5 bases. The CDR3 spans 15 residues. Trimming took off 3 bases at V and 0 bases at J, with 10 bases between the two ends. Germline lookup yields CDR1 SGHAT and CDR2 FQDESV (reference sequence).

V gene TRBV14 combines with J gene TRBJ1-5; 7 bases are shared with TRBD1. CDR1 and CDR2 from the germline V gene are SGHDN and FVKESK. The J segment lost 5 bases and the V segment lost 4 bases, leaving 2 bases of the junction unmatched. The CDR3 is 13 amino acids. CDR3 DNA: TGTGCCAGCAGCCTAACAGGGGATCAGCCCCAGCATTTT. Amino acid sequence: CASSLTGDQPQHF.

This clone was seen ten or more times. The chain links TRBV5-5 to TRBJ2-5; tentative D call: TRBD2 (7 bases). V lost 5 bases, J lost 10 bases, and 24 bases lay in between. This CDR3 region has 15 residues. Germline assignment: CDR1 SGHKS and CDR2 YYEKEE (reference sequence). The DNA of the CDR3 is TGTGCCAGCAGTTCCGCCGGGACACGGGAGGAGGGCCAGTACTTC. As protein: CASSSAGTREEGQYF.

The chain recombines TRBV7-9 with TRBJ1-1, with TRBD1 matching 7 bases. V lost 5 bases, J lost 3 bases, and 6 bases stayed unmatched. The CDR3 loop spans 14 amino acids. CDR1 is SEHNR and CDR2 is FQNEAQ in the germline V gene (reference sequence). The CDR3 DNA reads TGTGCCAGCAGCCCCAGACAGGGAGACACTGAAGCTTTCTTT. Translating it yields CASSPRQGDTEAFF.

The chain has TRBV7-3 and TRBJ2-1; D might be TRBD2 (6 bases). V dropped 5 bases and J dropped 2 bases, with 10 bases sitting between them. The CDR3 loop spans 14 amino acids. Per the germline V gene, CDR1 is SGHTA and CDR2 is FQGTGA. CDR3 bases: TGTGCCAGCAGCCCCGGAGGGACCTACAATGAGCAGTTCTTC. This sequence encodes CASSPGGTYNEQFF.

The V and J genes are TRBV3-1 (or the pseudogene TRBV3-2) and TRBJ2-7, with 8 bases identical to TRBD1. With V trimmed by 1 base and J by 8 bases, 7 bases remained unmatched. Looked up from germline, CDR1 is LGHDT and CDR2 is YNNKEL (reference sequence). The CDR3 is 14 amino acids. CDR3 coding DNA: TGTGCCAGCAGCCAAGTACCGGGACAGGCGAAGCAGTACTTC. The encoded protein is CASSQVPGQAKQYF.

This chain uses TRBV12-5 with TRBJ2-1; a possible D gene is TRBD2 (5 bases). Germline CDR1 reads LGHNT; CDR2 reads FRNRAP. The V end lost 5 bases, the J end lost 5 bases, and 13 bases lay between the germline ends. CDR3 length equals 14 residues. Written as DNA, the CDR3 is TGTGCTAGTGGTCCCGGGAACTTGAACAATGAGCAGTTCTTC. Protein product: CASGPGNLNNEQFF.

In its sample, this clone was seen once. This chain joins TRBV14 and TRBJ2-5; D is undetermined. CDR1 and CDR2 (germline): SGHDN, FVKESK. The CDR3 sequence is 14 residues long. The V gene lost 0 bases and the J gene lost 2 bases, with 7 bases spanning the gap. The CDR3 coding sequence is TGTGCCAGCAGCCAAGAAGCGATACAAGAGACCCAGTACTTC. As protein: CASSQEAIQETQYF.

The chain carries TRBV5-1 and TRBJ2-2; 7 bases map to TRBD1. V was pared by 4 bases and J by 0 bases, with 9 bases of the junction left unmatched. CDR1 SGHRS and CDR2 YFSETQ come from the germline V gene. The CDR3 has 17 residues. This CDR3 is CASSPIGTAANTGELFF. The CDR3 coding sequence is TGCGCCAGCAGCCCGATAGGGACAGCCGCGAACACCGGGGAGCTGTTTTTT.

This clone was picked up one time. The J gene is TRBJ1-2, the V gene TRBV24-1; possible D gene TRBD1, 6 bases. There are 13 residues in the CDR3. The germline CDR1 and CDR2 sequences are KGHDR and SFDVKD. V dropped 0 bases and J dropped 6 bases, with 7 bases sitting between them. CDR3: CATSDLQGNGYTF. CDR3 coding DNA: TGTGCCACCAGTGATTTGCAGGGGAATGGCTACACCTTC.

V is TRBV6-2 or TRBV6-3 and J is TRBJ2-1; D is uncertain. The CDR3 loop spans 12 amino acids. Germline V lookup: CDR1 MNHEY, CDR2 SVGEGT. Trimming cost V 2 bases and J 9 bases, with 8 bases left between them. In DNA form, the CDR3 reads TGTGCCAGCAGTTACGGTGCGATTGAGCAGTTCTTC. Protein sequence: CASSYGAIEQFF.

The chain combines TRBV2 with TRBJ2-1; D is unresolved. Trimming took off 2 bases at V and 8 bases at J, with 7 bases between the two ends. The length of the CDR3 is 12 residues. The germline gives CDR1 SNHLY, CDR2 FYNNEI. Written as DNA, the CDR3 is TGTGCCAGCAGTGAATCTTCCCATGAGCAGTTCTTC. This sequence encodes CASSESSHEQFF.

The chain is built from TRBV6-2 or TRBV6-3 and TRBJ2-7; 11 bases agree with TRBD1. Per the germline V gene, CDR1 is MNHEY and CDR2 is SVGEGT. This CDR3 contains 18 residues. J lost 5 bases, V lost 0 bases, and 12 bases had no gene match. The DNA for the CDR3 is TGTGCCAGCAGTTACTCTGCTAACCGGGACAGGGGGACCGACGAGCAGTACTTC. It translates to CASSYSANRDRGTDEQYF.

This clone was picked up a small number of times. The chain joins TRBV7-2 to TRBJ2-7; TRBD2 matches 11 bases. The V gene's germline CDR1 is SGHTA and CDR2 FQGNSA. V lost 5 bases to trimming and J lost 0 bases; unmatched junction nucleotides: 6. The CDR3 runs to 16 residues. The CDR3: CASSTGLAAYSYEQYF. The CDR3, as DNA: TGTGCCAGCAGCACGGGACTAGCGGCCTACTCCTACGAGCAGTACTTC. Based on the CDR3 plus reference TRBV7-2 and TRBJ2-7, the full variable domain is GAGVSQSPSNKVTEKGKDVELRCDPISGHTALYWYRQSLGQGLEFLIYFQGNSAPDKSGLPSDRFSAERTGGSVSTLTIQRTQQEDSAVYLCASSTGLAAYSYEQYFGPGTRLTVT.